This entry lists 18 T cell receptor beta chains sequenced from one sample in a study of cytomegalovirus exposure and HLA in healthy donors. Use of 60 Vbeta and 13 Jbeta primers characterized the PCR. Method: immunoSEQ multiplex PCR; TCRdb's copy keeps in-frame clones and lacks some. Here the sample spans 150,000 or so clones, around 80% being singletons. The sample comprised PBMCs. The receptors stem from a man aged 18 to 29 in good health and CMV-seropositive.

The V gene is TRBV2, the J gene TRBJ1-5; 7 positions agree with TRBD1. The CDR3 covers 15 residues. V gave up 5 bases and J gave up 4 bases; unmatched junction bases: 8. CDR1 is SNHLY, CDR2 FYNNEI, per germline. DNA of the CDR3: TGTGCCAGCAGTCCGACAGGGCTTAGGAATCAGCCCCAGCATTTT. The encoded protein is CASSPTGLRNQPQHF.

The chain employs TRBV5-1 and TRBJ2-3; 11 nucleotides align to TRBD2. The germline V gene encodes CDR1 SGHRS and CDR2 YFSETQ. Unmatched junction bases numbered 20, after V lost 6 bases and J lost 5 bases. The CDR3 runs to 19 residues. The CDR3, as DNA: TGCGCCAGCACCTCCGACAAGGGACTAGCGGTCCCGCGGGGAGATACGCAGTATTTT. It specifies CASTSDKGLAVPRGDTQYF.

V gene TRBV9 combines with J gene TRBJ2-5; 12 positions agree with TRBD1. The CDR3 has 14 residues. Losses at the gene ends were 3 bases for V and 11 bases for J; bases not matched to a gene: 8. Looked up from germline, CDR1 is SGDLS and CDR2 is YYNGEE. This CDR3 reads CASSAEGTGGGQYF. For the CDR3, the DNA is TGTGCCAGCAGCGCGGAAGGGACAGGGGGCGGGCAGTACTTC.

V usage is TRBV7-9 and J usage is TRBJ2-1, with 7 bases identical to TRBD2. Germline V gives CDR1 SEHNR, CDR2 FQNEAQ (reference sequence). The CDR3 has 15 amino acids. The V segment lost 1 base and the J segment 4 bases; nucleotides outside the gene matches: 4. CDR3 sequence: CASSLVAGVYNEQFF. The DNA of the CDR3 is TGTGCCAGCAGCTTAGTAGCGGGCGTTTACAATGAGCAGTTCTTC.

CDR3 region: CASSVWAGVNTGELFF. CDR3 sequence (DNA): TGTGCCAGCAGCGTATGGGCAGGGGTAAACACCGGGGAGCTGTTTTTT. The chain has TRBV9 and TRBJ2-2; tentatively, D is TRBD1 (6 bases). Trimming left V 1 base short and J 2 bases short, with 12 bases between. The CDR3 totals 16 residues. From germline, CDR1 is SGDLS and CDR2 YYNGEE.

The V gene is TRBV25-1, the J gene TRBJ1-1, with D maybe TRBD1 (6 bases). V shed 3 bases and J shed 5 bases, with 13 bases lying between them. Germline CDR1 and CDR2: MGHDK and SYGVNS. The CDR3 loop spans 14 amino acids. The CDR3 DNA reads TGTGCCAGCAGTGATAACAGGGTCGGGACTGAAGCTTTCTTT. Amino acid sequence: CASSDNRVGTEAFF.

The chain is built from TRBV30 and TRBJ2-6, with 9 nucleotides matching TRBD1. The CDR3 length is 17 residues. Per germline, CDR1 GTSNPN and CDR2 SVGIG (reference sequence). Trimming cost V 4 bases and J 3 bases; bases outside gene matches: 10. The CDR3 DNA follows: TGTGCCTGGAACTCACACAGGGGGCAGTATGGGGCCAACGTCCTGACTTTC. Its translation: CAWNSHRGQYGANVLTF.

The chain is built from TRBV28 and TRBJ2-1; D may be TRBD2 (7 bases). Germline V CDR1 and CDR2: MDHEN, SYDVKM. This CDR3 has 15 residues. V lost 7 bases and J lost 3, with 16 bases in between. This CDR3 is CASNGGGSVYNEQFF. CDR3 sequence (DNA): TGTGCCAGCAATGGGGGCGGGAGCGTCTACAATGAGCAGTTCTTC. Full variable domain (missing parts from reference TRBV28 and TRBJ2-1): DVKVTQSSRYLVKRTGEKVFLECVQDMDHENMFWYRQDPGLGLRLIYFSYDVKMKEKGDIPEGYSVSREKKERFSLILESASTNQTSMYLCASNGGGSVYNEQFFGPGTRLTVL.

The chain uses TRBV28 and TRBJ2-7; TRBD2 matches 8 bases. Trimming cost V 2 bases and J 2 bases; bases outside gene matches: 2. Germline V gene lookup returns CDR1 MDHEN and CDR2 SYDVKM. The CDR3 contains 14 residues. The CDR3 protein is CASSLRRGAYEQYF. The DNA of the CDR3 is TGTGCCAGCAGTTTACGGCGGGGGGCCTACGAGCAGTACTTC.

The rearrangement uses TRBV29-1 and TRBJ2-2, with D possibly being TRBD2 (5 bases). The germline V gene encodes CDR1 SQVTM and CDR2 ANQGSEA. This CDR3 spans 14 amino acids. Deletions cut 2 bases from V and 5 bases from J, with 12 bases between. The DNA for the CDR3 is TGCAGCGTTGAATTGGGAGCCGTAACCGGGGAGCTGTTTTTT. Encoded protein: CSVELGAVTGELFF.

This clone was seen just once. J is TRBJ1-6 and V is TRBV19; D is uncertain. Trimming took 3 bases from V and 9 from J, leaving 9 bases between them. The CDR3 is 13 residues long. Germline-derived CDR1 and CDR2 are LNHDA and SQIVND (reference sequence). In nucleotides, the CDR3 is TGTGCCAGTAGTATCGAGGGCGGTTCACCCCTCCACTTT. Its translation: CASSIEGGSPLHF.

The chain links TRBV10-1 to TRBJ2-1; D possibly corresponds to TRBD2 (5 bases). V lost 4 bases and J lost 5, with 12 bases in between. The CDR3 length is 14 residues. Germline CDR1 WNHNN, CDR2 SYGVQD (reference sequence). The CDR3 nucleotides read TGCGCCAGCAGTGGGACTGGTAGCAACAATGAGCAGTTCTTC. It is translated as CASSGTGSNNEQFF.

This clone has a handful of counts. This rearrangement joins TRBV5-6 to TRBJ2-3, with a tentative D call TRBD1 (6 bases). From germline, CDR1 is SGHDT and CDR2 YYEEEE. CDR3 length: 16 amino acids. The V gene lost 4 bases and the J gene lost 2 bases, with 17 bases spanning the gap. CDR3 residues: CASSQTGYQDTDTQYF. The CDR3 bases are TGTGCCAGCAGCCAGACAGGTTATCAGGACACAGATACGCAGTATTTT.

The chain joins TRBV7-2 to TRBJ2-1, with D unresolved. The V end lost 1 base, the J end lost 9 bases, and 7 bases lay between the germline ends. Germline-derived CDR1 and CDR2 are SGHTA and FQGNSA. CDR3 length: 12 amino acids. CDR3 sequence (DNA): TGTGCCAGCAGCTTAGTTGTCGGTGAGCAGTTCTTC. Translation gives CASSLVVGEQFF.

The chain links TRBV28 to TRBJ2-1; 11 bases are a match to TRBD2. The V gene end was trimmed by 5 bases and the J gene end by 8 bases; junction bases not matched to a gene: 8. Germline V gives CDR1 MDHEN, CDR2 SYDVKM. The CDR3 length is 15 residues. DNA of the CDR3: TGTGCCAGCAGTGTTCTAGCGGGAGGTTTGGATGAGCAGTTCTTC. Translation gives CASSVLAGGLDEQFF.

This clone was counted a single time. The chain couples TRBV29-1 to TRBJ2-7, with 10 positions matching TRBD2. CDR3 length equals 17 residues. V was pared by 4 bases and J by 4 bases, with 16 bases of the junction left unmatched. Germline V gives CDR1 SQVTM, CDR2 ANQGSEA. The CDR3 bases are TGCAGCGTTGCGGGGTTAGCGGGAGGAGATCGAGTATACGAGCAGTACTTC. It yields the protein CSVAGLAGGDRVYEQYF.

This clone has only a few counts. The chain carries TRBV10-2 and TRBJ2-1, with D perhaps TRBD2 (6 bases). Looked up from germline, CDR1 is WSHSY and CDR2 is SAAADI. The germline V and J ends were trimmed by 7 bases and 0 bases, with 10 bases remaining between them. CDR3 size: 14 residues. The CDR3 loop reads CASISGSSYNEQFF. The CDR3 DNA reads as TGCGCCAGCATTAGCGGCAGCTCCTACAATGAGCAGTTCTTC.

The rearrangement uses TRBV6-5 and TRBJ1-2, with D possibly being TRBD1 (5 bases). Germline values: CDR1 MNHEY, CDR2 SVGAGI. V lost 8 bases to trimming and J lost 8 bases, with 18 bases between them. The CDR3 consists of 13 residues. Here the CDR3 reads CASGQGMVKGYTF. DNA of the CDR3: TGTGCCAGCGGTCAGGGCATGGTTAAGGGCTACACCTTC.